Listed here are 30 T cell receptor beta chains from one sample, sequenced in a study of cytomegalovirus exposure and HLA in healthy donors. The primer mix had 60 Vbeta and 13 Jbeta primers. Only in-frame clones appear in the TCRdb table, and some are missing; sequencing was by immunoSEQ multiplex PCR. The repertoire holds some 180,000 clones, around 82% seen once, with 2% to 3% in the top ten. The sequenced sample was PBMCs. All receptors derive from a woman between 25 and 40 years old in good health and CMV-seropositive.

As DNA, the CDR3 is TGCGCCAGCAGCCGACCGGGACAGCAATACGAGCAGTACTTC. It is translated as CASSRPGQQYEQYF. J is TRBJ2-7 and V is TRBV5-1; 7 bases align to TRBD1. With V trimmed by 4 bases and J by 4 bases, 8 bases remained unmatched. Germline values: CDR1 SGHRS, CDR2 YFSETQ. There are 14 residues in the CDR3.

This chain links TRBV5-1 with TRBJ2-3, with a possible D match to TRBD2 (7 bases). The V and J ends lost 7 bases and 6 bases respectively, with 18 bases between them. The CDR3 is 14 residues long. Germline V gene sequence: CDR1 SGHRS, CDR2 YFSETQ. The CDR3 region is CASLPDGGRDTQYF. In DNA, the CDR3 is TGCGCCAGCCTCCCGGACGGGGGGCGGGATACGCAGTATTTT.

CDR3 protein: CASSLRGQFSTDTQYF. In nucleotides, the CDR3 is TGTGCCAGCAGTTTACGCGGACAGTTTAGCACAGATACGCAGTATTTT. This chain joins TRBV27 and TRBJ2-3, with a tentative D call TRBD1 (6 bases). The V and J ends lost 2 bases and 0 bases respectively, with 12 bases between them. Germline V CDR1 and CDR2: MNHEY, SMNVEV (reference sequence). The CDR3 has 16 amino acids.

The rearrangement joins TRBV28 to TRBJ1-6; D perhaps matches TRBD1 (5 bases). V was shortened by 5 bases and J by 0 bases, with 14 bases between the two germline ends. CDR1 is MDHEN and CDR2 is SYDVKM in the germline V gene. This CDR3 region has 17 residues. The DNA for the CDR3 is TGTGCCAGCAGTCTACAACAGGCCAGCTCCTATAATTCACCCCTCCACTTT. Encoded protein: CASSLQQASSYNSPLHF.

Written as DNA, the CDR3 is TGTGCCAGCAGTCTGCAGGGGACAGGAAATGAAAAACTGTTTTTT. Protein sequence: CASSLQGTGNEKLFF. The J gene is TRBJ1-4, the V gene TRBV28; 8 positions match TRBD1. With 5 bases clipped from V and 5 bases from J, the junction kept 7 bases outside the gene matches. The CDR3 covers 15 residues. From germline, CDR1 is MDHEN and CDR2 SYDVKM.

This chain links TRBV11-2 with TRBJ2-1; 8 nucleotides line up with TRBD2. Unmatched junction bases numbered 6, after V lost 1 base and J lost 4 bases. The CDR3 totals 16 residues. CDR1 is SGHAT, CDR2 FQNNGV, per germline. CDR3 sequence reads: CASSLGTAGVYNEQFF. DNA of the CDR3: TGTGCCAGCAGCTTAGGAACAGCGGGGGTTTACAATGAGCAGTTCTTC. The variable domain in full, completed from reference TRBV11-2 and TRBJ2-1, reads EAGVAQSPRYKIIEKRQSVAFWCNPISGHATLYWYQQILGQGPKLLIQFQNNGVVDDSQLPKDRFSAERLKGVDSTLKIQPAKLEDSAVYLCASSLGTAGVYNEQFFGPGTRLTVL.

Only one count was recorded for this clone. The chain has TRBV2 and TRBJ2-3, with 8 nucleotides matching TRBD1. V shed 4 bases and J 3 bases; nucleotides not matched to a gene: 6. The CDR3 covers 15 residues. The V gene's germline CDR1 is SNHLY and CDR2 FYNNEI. Here the CDR3 reads CASSVPGGVTDTQYF. In nucleotides, the CDR3 is TGTGCCAGCAGTGTGCCAGGGGGCGTGACAGATACGCAGTATTTT.

This chain joins TRBV4-2 and TRBJ2-5; 11 nucleotides agree with TRBD2. Germline V gives CDR1 LGHNA, CDR2 YNFKEQ. V gave up 11 bases and J gave up 4 bases; unmatched junction bases: 15. This CDR3 region has 16 residues. CDR3 coding DNA: TGTGCCGCCGGGAGTCCTTTAGCGGGGGGGCGAGAGACCCAGTACTTC. It encodes CAAGSPLAGGRETQYF.

This sequence joins TRBV4-3 and TRBJ1-5; TRBD1 is a possible D gene (5 bases). The CDR3 loop spans 14 amino acids. CDR1 LGHNA and CDR2 YSLEER come from the germline V gene. V lost 0 bases and J lost 5, with 8 bases in between. The CDR3 region has the DNA TGCGCCAGCAGCCAAGAGCGGGGGTATCAGCCCCAGCATTTT. Protein sequence: CASSQERGYQPQHF.

This clone was seen more than once but under ten times. CDR3 coding DNA: TGTGCCAGCAGCCAGGGGGATGGCTACACCTTC. Encoded protein: CASSQGDGYTF. The rearrangement joins TRBV5-4 to TRBJ1-2; 7 bases fit TRBD1. From germline, CDR1 is SGHNT and CDR2 YYREEE (reference sequence). There are 11 residues in the CDR3. The V and J ends lost 4 bases and 6 bases, in that order; junction bases with no gene match: 0.

The chain joins TRBV5-4 to TRBJ2-3; a possible D gene is TRBD1 (6 bases). CDR1 and CDR2 from the germline V gene are SGHNT and YYREEE (reference sequence). The CDR3 is 16 residues long. Trimming removed 1 base at V and 0 bases at J, with 12 bases between. CDR3 protein: CASSLTTGSSTDTQYF. The CDR3 DNA reads TGTGCCAGCAGCTTGACGACAGGCAGTAGCACAGATACGCAGTATTTT.

This clone occurred a few times. Here the CDR3 reads CASSGRLARNSPLHF. In nucleotides, the CDR3 is TGTGCCAGCAGTGGTCGCCTGGCCAGAAATTCACCCCTCCACTTT. The chain links TRBV2 to TRBJ1-6; D gene unclear. In germline, CDR1 is SNHLY, CDR2 FYNNEI. CDR3 length: 15 amino acids. With 4 bases removed from V and 7 bases from J, the gap between germline ends came to 14 bases.

The chain links TRBV25-1 to TRBJ2-7; 9 nucleotides match TRBD1. Trimming at V came to 4 bases and at J to 4 bases, leaving 11 bases not matched to a gene. The germline gives CDR1 MGHDK, CDR2 SYGVNS. The length of the CDR3 is 16 residues. CDR3 in amino acids: CASSAYPGQGGYEQYF. CDR3 nucleotide sequence: TGTGCCAGCAGTGCTTACCCGGGACAGGGCGGGTACGAGCAGTACTTC.

A remark on this clone: The same CDR3 arises from other DNA sequences in this sample as well. The genes are TRBV19 and TRBJ2-7, with 9 bases fitting TRBD1. J gave up 4 bases and V 5 bases, and 3 bases lay outside the gene matches. The CDR3 spans 13 residues. From germline, CDR1 is LNHDA and CDR2 SQIVND (reference sequence). The CDR3 bases are TGTGCCAGTAGTTTACAGGGGGCGTACGAGCAGTACTTC. Translated, it gives CASSLQGAYEQYF.

This chain joins TRBV16 and TRBJ1-5; D might be TRBD1 (5 bases). Trimming took off 2 bases at V and 6 bases at J, with 8 bases between the two ends. In germline, CDR1 is KGHSY, CDR2 FQNENV. The CDR3 sequence is 13 residues long. Written as DNA, the CDR3 is TGTGCCAGCAGCCAAAGGGGAGGTCAGCCCCAGCATTTT. Translating it yields CASSQRGGQPQHF.

This clone has just a few counts. The V call is TRBV27, the J call TRBJ2-5; 8 bases are shared with TRBD2. Germline V CDR1 and CDR2: MNHEY, SMNVEV (reference sequence). Trimming took 10 bases from V and 2 from J; bases not matched to a gene: 9. This CDR3 has 14 amino acids. The CDR3 sequence is CATRGSGVQETQYF. CDR3 bases: TGTGCCACCCGGGGTAGCGGGGTTCAAGAGACCCAGTACTTC.

The chain recombines TRBV30 with TRBJ1-2, with a tentative D call TRBD1 (5 bases). Trimming shortened V by 2 bases and J by 8 bases, and 9 bases separated the two germline ends. The germline V gene encodes CDR1 GTSNPN and CDR2 SVGIG (reference sequence). The CDR3 sequence is 11 residues long. The CDR3: CAWSRGHGYTF. CDR3 nucleotides: TGTGCCTGGAGTAGGGGCCACGGCTACACCTTC.

V usage is TRBV4-2 and J usage is TRBJ2-7, with TRBD2 matching 13 bases. Trimming cost V 4 bases and J 7 bases; bases outside gene matches: 7. CDR1 is LGHNA, CDR2 YNFKEQ, per germline. The CDR3 is 15 residues long. The CDR3 spells CASSPGTSGVYEQYF. The CDR3, as DNA: TGTGCCAGCAGCCCCGGGACTAGCGGGGTGTATGAGCAGTACTTC.

Worth noting for this clone: The germline gene is not matched at one end of the junction; a read error may be the cause. The chain has TRBV4-2 and TRBJ2-7, with D possibly TRBD2 on 6 matching bases. The CDR3 is 15 residues long. CDR1 and CDR2 (germline): LGHNA, YNFKEQ. For the CDR3, the DNA is TGTGCCAGCAGCCCGCGGGCTAGCGACTCCTCCGAGCAGTACTTC. It specifies CASSPRASDSSEQYF.

J is TRBJ1-3 and V is TRBV4-1, with 9 nucleotides matching TRBD1. The CDR3 covers 17 residues. CDR1 MGHRA and CDR2 YSYEKL come from the germline V gene. J gave up 1 base and V 3 bases, and 7 bases lay outside the gene matches. CDR3 in amino acids: CASSHLTGGASGNTIYF. CDR3 sequence (DNA): TGCGCCAGCAGCCACCTAACAGGGGGCGCATCTGGAAACACCATATATTTT.

This clone was seen only a few times. The chain uses TRBV19 and TRBJ1-4, with a tentative D call TRBD1 (6 bases). Trimming cost V 9 bases and J 1 base, with 12 bases left between them. Germline CDR1 LNHDA, CDR2 SQIVND (reference sequence). The CDR3 runs 14 residues. Written as DNA, the CDR3 is TGTGCCAGCGCCACAGGGCTAACTAATGAAAAACTGTTTTTT. It yields the protein CASATGLTNEKLFF.

The V gene is TRBV28, the J gene TRBJ1-5; TRBD1 is a possible D gene (5 bases). Germline lookup yields CDR1 MDHEN and CDR2 SYDVKM. The length of the CDR3 is 14 residues. V lost 3 bases to trimming and J lost 7 bases, with 13 bases between them. CDR3: CASSFPQGRQPQHF. In DNA form, the CDR3 reads TGTGCCAGCAGTTTCCCCCAGGGTAGGCAGCCCCAGCATTTT.

The chain couples TRBV7-9 to TRBJ1-4; 7 nucleotides line up with TRBD1. The CDR3 has 17 residues. The V gene's germline CDR1 is SEHNR and CDR2 FQNEAQ (reference sequence). The ends lost 1 base at V and 1 base at J; junction bases unmatched: 6. CDR3 DNA sequence: TGTGCCAGCAGCTTAGTCCCAGGGGGAAGAACTAATGAAAAACTGTTTTTT. It yields the protein CASSLVPGGRTNEKLFF.

This clone has a single count. The chain recombines TRBV28 with TRBJ1-2, with 8 bases identical to TRBD1. CDR3 length: 12 amino acids. CDR1 and CDR2 (germline): MDHEN, SYDVKM. The V segment lost 8 bases and the J segment 6 bases; nucleotides outside the gene matches: 5. The CDR3 reads CASRTGTDGYTF. The CDR3 coding sequence is TGTGCCAGCCGGACAGGGACGGATGGCTACACCTTC.

The rearrangement links TRBV7-8 to TRBJ2-1; 8 positions match TRBD2. CDR1 is SGHVS, CDR2 FQNEAQ, per germline. The CDR3 is made up of 15 amino acids. Trimming took 5 bases from V and 6 from J; bases not matched to a gene: 9. The CDR3 loop is CASSHKRGGPNEQFF. Here the CDR3 DNA reads TGTGCCAGCAGCCATAAACGGGGGGGCCCCAATGAGCAGTTCTTC.

This clone was counted a few times. The chain combines TRBV5-4 with TRBJ1-1; 10 bases are a match to TRBD1. The CDR3 runs 15 residues. CDR1 and CDR2 from the germline V gene are SGHNT and YYREEE (reference sequence). With V trimmed by 0 bases and J by 2 bases, 1 base remained unmatched. CDR3 bases: TGTGCCAGCAGCTTGGGGACAGGGGGAAACACTGAAGCTTTCTTT. Encoded protein: CASSLGTGGNTEAFF.

A note on this clone: Other DNA sequences in this specimen translate into the identical CDR3. The V and J genes are TRBV4-3 and TRBJ2-7, with 7 nucleotides matching TRBD1. With 1 base clipped from V and 1 base from J, the junction kept 1 base outside the gene matches. The CDR3 totals 14 residues. CDR1 LGHNA and CDR2 YSLEER come from the germline V gene. The CDR3, as DNA: TGCGCCAGCAGCCAAGGACAGGGATCCTACGAGCAGTACTTC. Translation gives CASSQGQGSYEQYF.

V usage is TRBV7-2 and J usage is TRBJ1-4; D call uncertain. Germline CDR1 is SGHTA and CDR2 is FQGNSA. Trimming removed 5 bases from V and 8 bases from J, with 9 bases in between. The CDR3 totals 12 residues. CDR3 region: CASSPSREKLFF. The CDR3 nucleotides are TGTGCCAGCAGCCCCTCCCGGGAAAAACTGTTTTTT.

This sequence joins TRBV11-2 and TRBJ2-5, with D perhaps matching TRBD1 (5 bases). V lost 5 bases to trimming and J lost 7 bases, with 14 bases between them. The length of the CDR3 is 13 residues. Germline CDR1 and CDR2: SGHAT and FQNNGV. CDR3 sequence: CASSQGRTGTQYF. The DNA for the CDR3 is TGTGCCAGCAGCCAGGGCCGGACGGGGACCCAGTACTTC.

The chain uses TRBV9 and TRBJ1-2, with 9 bases matching TRBD1. Looked up from germline, CDR1 is SGDLS and CDR2 is YYNGEE. The CDR3 is made up of 15 amino acids. With V trimmed by 0 bases and J by 5 bases, 5 bases remained unmatched. As DNA, the CDR3 is TGTGCCAGCAGCGTAGGGGACAGGGTTGGGTATGGCTACACCTTC. The encoded protein is CASSVGDRVGYGYTF.